These 9 T cell receptor beta chains share one sample of origin, sequenced in a study of shared clonotypes between healthy human individuals. Profiled with immunoSEQ multiplex PCR; TCRdb holds only in-frame clones, not every one. The top ten hold more than 0.1% of the sample, which has just over 2,000,000 clones, roughly 94% seen once. Material for sequencing was naive CD4+ T cells sorted from blood. The subset denotes: CD45RA+ positively selected. The receptors shown here come from a young man in good health.

A remark on this clone: A clone one base away is much larger, so this may be a read error. The V call is TRBV4-3, the J call TRBJ1-5; no clear D gene. The CDR3 is 13 residues long. Per the germline V gene, CDR1 is LGHNA and CDR2 is YSLEER. V shed 0 bases and J shed 4 bases, with 4 bases lying between them. The CDR3 reads CASSQDFNQPQHF. The CDR3 nucleotides read TGCGCCAGCAGCCAAGATTTTAATCAGCCCCAGCATTTT.

This clone appeared once. The same CDR3 is also encoded by other DNA sequences in this sample. This chain joins TRBV19 and TRBJ2-2, with D hard to call. Looked up from germline, CDR1 is LNHDA and CDR2 is SQIVND (reference sequence). The CDR3 length is 14 residues. V was pared by 6 bases and J by 1 base, with 9 bases between. In DNA, the CDR3 is TGTGCCAGTAGCGGACCCTTGAACACCGGGGAGCTGTTTTTT. Protein product: CASSGPLNTGELFF.

The V call is TRBV18, the J call TRBJ2-1; TRBD2 aligns across 13 bases. Germline V gene lookup returns CDR1 KGHSH and CDR2 LQKENI. The CDR3 runs 15 residues. J gave up 7 bases and V 4 bases, and 4 bases lay outside the gene matches. Here the CDR3 reads CASSHGTSGENEQFF. The CDR3 DNA reads as TGTGCCAGCTCACACGGGACTAGCGGGGAGAATGAGCAGTTCTTC. Together with reference TRBV18 and TRBJ2-1, the CDR3 gives the full variable domain: NAGVMQNPRHLVRRRGQEARLRCSPMKGHSHVYWYRQLPEEGLKFMVYLQKENIIDESGMPKERFSAEFPKEGPSILRIQQVVRGDSAAYFCASSHGTSGENEQFFGPGTRLTVL.

The chain couples TRBV7-9 to TRBJ2-5; TRBD1 aligns across 11 bases. V trimming: 5 bases; J trimming: 5 bases; junction bases outside the gene matches: 10. This CDR3 is built from 16 residues. Looked up from germline, CDR1 is SEHNR and CDR2 is FQNEAQ (reference sequence). Here the CDR3 reads CASSPRGTGGRETQYF. In nucleotides, the CDR3 is TGTGCCAGCAGCCCCCGCGGGACAGGGGGACGGGAGACCCAGTACTTC.

The rearrangement links TRBV29-1 to TRBJ2-7; 8 bases are a match to TRBD2. This CDR3 region has 17 residues. Germline-derived CDR1 and CDR2 are SQVTM and ANQGSEA. Germline trimming cut 6 bases from V and 4 bases from J; bases unmatched to any gene: 20. This CDR3 reads CSVTGGTWKVGQYEQYF. For the CDR3, the DNA is TGCAGCGTGACGGGGGGGACATGGAAGGTGGGTCAGTACGAGCAGTACTTC.

This clone was detected once. V gene TRBV6-1 combines with J gene TRBJ2-5; D is undetermined. Trimming cost V 5 bases and J 1 base, with 8 bases left between them. Germline V gives CDR1 MNHNS, CDR2 SASEGT. The CDR3 has 13 amino acids. CDR3 in amino acids: CASSLYRQETQYF. The DNA of the CDR3 is TGTGCCAGCAGTCTCTATCGCCAAGAGACCCAGTACTTC.

On this clone itself: Other DNA sequences in this sample translate to the same CDR3. The chain has TRBV10-3 and TRBJ2-5; 7 nucleotides align to TRBD2. V shed 10 bases and J 5 bases; nucleotides not matched to a gene: 10. Germline lookup yields CDR1 ENHRY and CDR2 SYGVKD. CDR3 length: 13 residues. The CDR3 loop reads CATGGGAGETQYF. CDR3 nucleotides: TGTGCCACGGGAGGCGGGGCGGGGGAGACCCAGTACTTC.

This chain connects TRBV11-3 to TRBJ1-3; D call uncertain. Trimming removed 5 bases at V and 0 bases at J, with 14 bases between. Germline V gives CDR1 SGHNT, CDR2 YENEEA. The CDR3 runs to 16 residues. In DNA, the CDR3 is TGTGCCAGCAGCCCGACGACGGGGAACTCTGGAAACACCATATATTTT. Its protein is CASSPTTGNSGNTIYF.

The chain recombines TRBV4-1 with TRBJ1-1; the D is unclear. The CDR3 is 14 residues long. In germline, CDR1 is MGHRA, CDR2 YSYEKL. V was pared by 4 bases and J by 2 bases, with 11 bases between. The CDR3 sequence: CASSPVGPNTEAFF. CDR3 in DNA: TGCGCCAGCAGCCCTGTTGGCCCAAACACTGAAGCTTTCTTT.